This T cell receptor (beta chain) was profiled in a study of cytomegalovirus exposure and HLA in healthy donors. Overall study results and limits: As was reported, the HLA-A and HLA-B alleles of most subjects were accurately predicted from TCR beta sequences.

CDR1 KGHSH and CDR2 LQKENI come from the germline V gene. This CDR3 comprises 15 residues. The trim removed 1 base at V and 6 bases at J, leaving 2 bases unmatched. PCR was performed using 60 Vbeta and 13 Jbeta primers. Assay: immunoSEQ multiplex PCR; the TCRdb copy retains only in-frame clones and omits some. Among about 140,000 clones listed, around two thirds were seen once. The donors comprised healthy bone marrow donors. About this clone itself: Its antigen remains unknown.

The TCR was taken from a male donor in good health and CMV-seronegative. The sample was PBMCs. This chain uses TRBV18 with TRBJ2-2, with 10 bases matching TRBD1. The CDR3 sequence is CASSPQDRGAGELFF. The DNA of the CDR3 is TGTGCCAGCTCACCACAGGACAGGGGGGCCGGGGAGCTGTTTTTT.